Presented here are 20 T cell receptor beta chains from one specimen sequenced in a study of blood T cells in healthy people across ages. Then a second PCR, running about 7 to 11 cycles, was carried out with a sample-barcoded 5' primer and a J-beta primer mix. TCRdb redid the calling of the 5' RACE reads with MiXCR, one entry per CDR3 protein. The sample carries about 930,000 distinct CDR3 sequences, under 35% recorded once. This same sample was also taken into another study, of T cells of mothers and their children.

The sequencing input was blood. The receptors were sampled from a woman between 40 and 55 years old in good health.

The sample holds a few counts of this clonotype. The rearrangement links TRBV9 to TRBJ2-3, with TRBD1 identical over 9 bases. V was pared by 2 bases and J by 6 bases, with 10 bases of the junction left unmatched. Germline V gene sequence: CDR1 SGDLS, CDR2 YYNGEE. There are 16 residues in the CDR3. The CDR3 bases are TGTGCCAGCAGCGTCTCCGGGACAGGGTTAGTCGATACGCAGTATTTT. Protein sequence: CASSVSGTGLVDTQYF.

This clonotype has ten or more counts. Here the CDR3 reads CASIQTDRGLYEQYF. Here the CDR3 DNA reads TGTGCCAGCATACAAACGGACAGGGGCCTCTACGAGCAGTACTTC. This rearrangement joins TRBV7-8 to TRBJ2-7; 9 nucleotides line up with TRBD1. Unmatched junction bases numbered 10, after V lost 7 bases and J lost 3 bases. Germline V gene data show CDR1 as SGHVS and CDR2 as FQNEAQ. CDR3 length: 15 residues.

The J gene is TRBJ1-2, the V gene TRBV5-6; D remains ambiguous. With 0 bases removed from V and 9 bases from J, the gap between germline ends came to 12 bases. In germline, CDR1 is SGHDT, CDR2 YYEEEE. This CDR3 spans 13 amino acids. The CDR3 region has the DNA TGTGCCAGCAGCTTGGAACATAACACTCGCTACACCTTC. It is translated as CASSLEHNTRYTF.

This clonotype was seen at least ten times. The CDR3, as DNA: TGTGCCAGCAGTCGGGATTACTATGGCTACACCTTC. It specifies CASSRDYYGYTF. The V and J genes are TRBV6-2 or TRBV6-3 and TRBJ1-2; D unclear. Germline CDR1 is MNHEY and CDR2 is SVGEGT. The V and J ends lost 5 bases and 3 bases respectively, with 7 bases between them. CDR3 length: 12 amino acids.

This rearrangement joins TRBV7-2 to TRBJ2-5; D may match TRBD1 or TRBD2 (5 bases each). The CDR3 runs 15 residues. Trimming shortened V by 5 bases and J by 4 bases, and 17 bases separated the two germline ends. CDR1 is SGHTA, CDR2 FQGNSA, per germline. CDR3 in DNA: TGTGCCAGCAGCGGAAGGAGGCAGGGACGAGAGACCCAGTACTTC. Encoded protein: CASSGRRQGRETQYF.

The gene calls are TRBV19 and TRBJ1-5; tentative D call: TRBD1 (5 bases). Germline V CDR1 and CDR2: LNHDA, SQIVND (reference sequence). The CDR3 consists of 13 residues. V lost 8 bases to trimming and J lost 3 bases, with 11 bases between them. CDR3 DNA: TGTGCCAGTGGGGACCCTTTCAATCAGCCCCAGCATTTT. It specifies CASGDPFNQPQHF.

The rearrangement joins TRBV20-1 to TRBJ2-5, with 8 positions matching TRBD2. Germline V gene data show CDR1 as DFQATT and CDR2 as SNEGSKA (reference sequence). CDR3 size: 16 residues. Unmatched junction bases numbered 13, after V lost 3 bases and J lost 4 bases. The CDR3 loop is CSASDGEREWGETQYF. DNA of the CDR3: TGCAGTGCTAGTGATGGGGAGCGGGAGTGGGGAGAGACCCAGTACTTC.

A note on this clonotype: Its ends do not fully match the called genes, so a read error is possible. This chain joins TRBV9 and TRBJ2-7; D perhaps matches TRBD2 (5 bases). Looked up from germline, CDR1 is SGDLS and CDR2 is YYNGEE. This CDR3 is 14 amino acids long. CDR3 coding DNA: TGTGCCGGCAGCCTCGGTTCGAGGGCTTACGAGCAGTACTTC. Amino acids: CAGSLGSRAYEQYF.

The table lists this clonotype with many counts. The rearrangement links TRBV4-3 to TRBJ2-1, with 9 positions matching TRBD1. CDR1 LGHNA and CDR2 YSLEER come from the germline V gene. V gave up 0 bases and J gave up 9 bases; unmatched junction bases: 9. The CDR3 length is 16 residues. CDR3 sequence: CASSQDLGQGNREQFF. Here the CDR3 DNA reads TGCGCCAGCAGCCAAGATCTGGGACAGGGTAATCGTGAGCAGTTCTTC.

This clonotype was seen more than once but under ten times. V usage is TRBV12-3 or TRBV12-4 and J usage is TRBJ1-5; D unresolved. V was pared by 3 bases and J by 3 bases, with 6 bases between. The CDR3 totals 13 residues. CDR3 sequence reads: CASSLADNQPQHF. The CDR3 region has the DNA TGTGCCAGCAGTTTGGCAGACAATCAGCCCCAGCATTTT.

This clonotype showed up many times. The genes are TRBV4-1 and TRBJ1-5; D is undetermined. CDR3 size: 17 residues. CDR1 is MGHRA and CDR2 is YSYEKL in the germline V gene. With 0 bases removed from V and 4 bases from J, the gap between germline ends came to 16 bases. The CDR3 DNA reads TGCGCCAGCAGCCAAGATCCCTCACAAGGAATTAATCAGCCCCAGCATTTT. Translating it yields CASSQDPSQGINQPQHF.

The genes are TRBV20-1 and TRBJ1-2; possible D gene TRBD1, 6 bases. CDR1 and CDR2 from the germline V gene are DFQATT and SNEGSKA (reference sequence). Trimming removed 7 bases from V and 4 bases from J, with 19 bases in between. CDR3 length: 14 amino acids. CDR3 in amino acids: CSVGSGGQGYGYTF. The CDR3 DNA follows: TGCAGTGTCGGATCCGGGGGGCAAGGCTATGGCTACACCTTC.

V and J are TRBV6-1 and TRBJ2-6; perhaps TRBD2 as D (5 bases). Germline CDR1 reads MNHNS; CDR2 reads SASEGT. The CDR3 sequence is 17 residues long. V was trimmed by 2 bases and J by 2 bases, leaving 13 bases between them. The chain's CDR3 is CASSERGGKAGANVLTF. CDR3 in DNA: TGTGCCAGCAGTGAACGTGGAGGAAAGGCTGGGGCCAACGTCCTGACTTTC.

This clonotype was counted between two and nine times. The CDR3 DNA reads TGTGCCAGCAGTTACCTTTCCGGAAAAAATCAGCCCCAGCATTTT. This gives the protein CASSYLSGKNQPQHF. The V gene is TRBV6-2 or TRBV6-3, the J gene TRBJ1-5, with D unresolved. The germline V gene encodes CDR1 MNHEY and CDR2 SVGEGT. The CDR3 sequence is 15 residues long. Trimming pared 2 bases from V and 4 bases from J, leaving 12 bases between.

This clonotype was observed a single time. The CDR3 is CASSLEGGQGVTEQYF. The CDR3 DNA is TGTGCCAGCAGCTTGGAGGGGGGGCAGGGAGTGACCGAGCAGTACTTC. The chain joins TRBV5-5 to TRBJ2-5; a weak D match, TRBD2 (7 bases). TRBJ2-7 explains the end of the DNA better; the J call may be wrong. CDR1 and CDR2 (germline): SGHKS, YYEKEE (reference sequence). This CDR3 region has 16 residues.

Only a few counts were recorded for this clonotype. The V call is TRBV20-1, the J call TRBJ2-3; D remains ambiguous. The V end lost 0 bases, the J end lost 0 bases, and 10 bases lay between the germline ends. The CDR3 spans 15 residues. Per the germline V gene, CDR1 is DFQATT and CDR2 is SNEGSKA (reference sequence). The CDR3, as DNA: TGCAGTGCTAGAGATTTGTGGATTAGCACAGATACGCAGTATTTT. This gives the protein CSARDLWISTDTQYF.

This clonotype was seen more than once but under ten times. CDR3: CASEVRDHRTREQFF. CDR3 DNA: TGTGCCAGCGAGGTCAGGGACCATCGGACCCGGGAGCAGTTCTTC. The V and J genes are TRBV28 and TRBJ2-1; D may be TRBD1 or TRBD2 (5 bases each). V lost 8 bases and J lost 10, with 24 bases in between. CDR1 and CDR2 (germline): MDHEN, SYDVKM. The CDR3 totals 15 residues.

This clonotype was found a few times. V and J are TRBV5-5 and TRBJ2-1, with 7 positions matching TRBD1. V shed 4 bases, J shed 7 bases, and the junction held 20 bases outside the gene matches. From germline, CDR1 is SGHKS and CDR2 YYEKEE (reference sequence). The CDR3 is made up of 18 amino acids. Here the CDR3 reads CASSPLGTELTGPNEQFF. CDR3 in DNA: TGTGCCAGCAGCCCACTTGGGACAGAACTGACAGGGCCGAATGAGCAGTTCTTC.

This clonotype appeared many times. The rearrangement links TRBV4-1 to TRBJ1-5; the match to TRBD1 covers 10 bases. The CDR3 is 16 residues long. The V segment lost 3 bases and the J segment 4 bases; nucleotides outside the gene matches: 6. Germline CDR1 is MGHRA and CDR2 is YSYEKL. The CDR3 DNA reads TGCGCCAGCAGCCAGGGTCCGGGACAGGGGAATCAGCCCCAGCATTTT. Protein sequence: CASSQGPGQGNQPQHF.

This clonotype showed up just a few times. The chain combines TRBV20-1 with TRBJ1-6; D gene uncertain. V was trimmed by 3 bases and J by 0 bases, leaving 9 bases between them. The CDR3 consists of 15 residues. Germline CDR1 reads DFQATT; CDR2 reads SNEGSKA (reference sequence). CDR3 sequence: CSARSGSSYNSPLHF. In nucleotides, the CDR3 is TGCAGTGCTAGGTCGGGGAGCTCCTATAATTCACCCCTCCACTTT.